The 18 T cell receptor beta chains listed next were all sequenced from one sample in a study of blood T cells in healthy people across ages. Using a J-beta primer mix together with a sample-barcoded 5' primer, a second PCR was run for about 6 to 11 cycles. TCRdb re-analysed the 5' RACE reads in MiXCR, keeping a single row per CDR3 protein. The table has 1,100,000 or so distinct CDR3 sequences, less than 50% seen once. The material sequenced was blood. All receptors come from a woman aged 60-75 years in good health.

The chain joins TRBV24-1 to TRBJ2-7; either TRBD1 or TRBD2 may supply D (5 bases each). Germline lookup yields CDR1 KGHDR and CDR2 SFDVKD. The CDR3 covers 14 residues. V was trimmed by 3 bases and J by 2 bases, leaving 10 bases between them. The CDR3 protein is CATSDPGRAYEQYF. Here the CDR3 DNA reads TGTGCCACCAGTGATCCGGGACGGGCCTACGAGCAGTACTTC.

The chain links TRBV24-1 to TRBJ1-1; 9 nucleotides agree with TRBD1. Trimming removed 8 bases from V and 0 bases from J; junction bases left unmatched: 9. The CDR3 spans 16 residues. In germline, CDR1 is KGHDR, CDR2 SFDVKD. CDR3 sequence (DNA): TGTGCCACCATAGGGACAGGGAGTTCGATGAACACTGAAGCTTTCTTT. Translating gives CATIGTGSSMNTEAFF.

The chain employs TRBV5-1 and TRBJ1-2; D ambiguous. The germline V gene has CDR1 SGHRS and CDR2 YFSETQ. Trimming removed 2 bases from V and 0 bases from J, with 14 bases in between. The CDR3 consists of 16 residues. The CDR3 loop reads CASSFLIRQANYGYTF. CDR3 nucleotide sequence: TGCGCCAGCAGCTTCCTAATCCGACAAGCTAACTATGGCTACACCTTC. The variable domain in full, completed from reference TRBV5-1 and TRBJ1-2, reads KAGVTQTPRYLIKTRGQQVTLSCSPISGHRSVSWYQQTPGQGLQFLFEYFSETQRNKGNFPGRFSGRQFSNSRSEMNVSTLELGDSALYLCASSFLIRQANYGYTFGSGTRLTVV.

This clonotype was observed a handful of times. The CDR3 coding sequence is TGCAGTGCTAGTGGCTTTGGACTAGCGGGGAGCACAGATACGCAGTATTTT. Protein sequence: CSASGFGLAGSTDTQYF. J is TRBJ2-3 and V is TRBV20-1; 12 nucleotides match TRBD2. Germline CDR1 DFQATT, CDR2 SNEGSKA (reference sequence). This CDR3 has 17 residues. J gave up 0 bases and V 3 bases, and 7 bases lay outside the gene matches.

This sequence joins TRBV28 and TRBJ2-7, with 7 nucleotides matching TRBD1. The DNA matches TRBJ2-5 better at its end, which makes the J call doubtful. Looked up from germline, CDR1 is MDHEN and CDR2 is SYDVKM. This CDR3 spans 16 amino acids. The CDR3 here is CASRDDRVGTQETQYF. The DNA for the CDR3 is TGTGCCAGCAGAGATGACAGGGTGGGCACCCAAGAGACCCAGTACTTC.

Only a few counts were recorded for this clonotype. The CDR3 loop reads CASNGLADQETQYF. For the CDR3, the DNA is TGTGCCAGCAATGGACTAGCGGACCAAGAGACCCAGTACTTC. The V call is TRBV2, the J call TRBJ2-5; TRBD2 agrees at 10 bases. The CDR3 totals 14 residues. V gave up 7 bases and J gave up 0 bases; unmatched junction bases: 2. Germline V lookup: CDR1 SNHLY, CDR2 FYNNEI. Full variable domain (rest looked up from reference TRBV2 and TRBJ2-5): EPEVTQTPSHQVTQMGQEVILRCVPISNHLYFYWYRQILGQKVEFLVSFYNNEISEKSEIFDDQFSVERPDGSNFTLKIRSTKLEDSAMYFCASNGLADQETQYFGPGTRLLVL.

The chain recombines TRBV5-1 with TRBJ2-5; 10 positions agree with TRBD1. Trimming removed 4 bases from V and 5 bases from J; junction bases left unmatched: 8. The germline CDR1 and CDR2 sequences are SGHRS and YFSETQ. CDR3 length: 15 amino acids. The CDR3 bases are TGCGCCAGCAGCCCAGCGACAGGGGGCGGGGAGACCCAGTACTTC. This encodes CASSPATGGGETQYF.

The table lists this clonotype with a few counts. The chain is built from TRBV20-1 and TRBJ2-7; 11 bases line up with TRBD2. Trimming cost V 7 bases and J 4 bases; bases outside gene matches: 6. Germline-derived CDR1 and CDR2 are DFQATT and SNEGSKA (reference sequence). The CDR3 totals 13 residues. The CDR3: CSVETSGNYEQYF. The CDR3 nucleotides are TGCAGTGTTGAGACTAGCGGGAATTACGAGCAGTACTTC.

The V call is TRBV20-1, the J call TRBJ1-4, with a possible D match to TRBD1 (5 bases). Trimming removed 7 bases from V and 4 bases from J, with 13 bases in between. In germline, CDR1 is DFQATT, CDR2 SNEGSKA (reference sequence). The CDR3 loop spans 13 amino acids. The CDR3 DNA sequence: TGCAGTGTAGGCACTGGGGGTAATGAAAAACTGTTTTTT. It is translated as CSVGTGGNEKLFF.

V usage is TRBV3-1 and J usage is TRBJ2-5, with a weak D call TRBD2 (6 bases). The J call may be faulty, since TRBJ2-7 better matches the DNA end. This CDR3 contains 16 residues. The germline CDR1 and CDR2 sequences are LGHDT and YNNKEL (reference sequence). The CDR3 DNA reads TGTGCCAGCAGCCAAGATCGGGGACTGACCCTTTACGAGCAGTACTTC. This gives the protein CASSQDRGLTLYEQYF.

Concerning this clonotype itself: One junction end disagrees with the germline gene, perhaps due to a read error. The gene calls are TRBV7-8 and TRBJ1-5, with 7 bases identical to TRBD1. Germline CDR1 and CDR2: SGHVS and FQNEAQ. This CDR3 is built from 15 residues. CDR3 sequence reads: CASSLEAGGEQPKHF. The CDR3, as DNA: TGTGCCAGCAGCTTAGAAGCAGGGGGAGAACAGCCCAAGCATTTT. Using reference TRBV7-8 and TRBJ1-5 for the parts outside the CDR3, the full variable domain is GAGVSQSPRYKVAKRGQDVALRCDPISGHVSLFWYQQALGQGPEFLTYFQNEAQLDKSGLPSDRFFAERPEGSVSTLKIQRTQQEDSAVYLCASSLEAGGEQPKHFGDGTRLSIL.

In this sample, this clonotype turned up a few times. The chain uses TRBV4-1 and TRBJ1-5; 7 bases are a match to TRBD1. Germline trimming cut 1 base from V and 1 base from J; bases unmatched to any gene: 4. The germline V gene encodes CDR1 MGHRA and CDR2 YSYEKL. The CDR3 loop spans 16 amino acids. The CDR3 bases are TGCGCCAGCAGCCAAGTGGAGGGGGCGAGCAATCAGCCCCAGCATTTT. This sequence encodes CASSQVEGASNQPQHF.

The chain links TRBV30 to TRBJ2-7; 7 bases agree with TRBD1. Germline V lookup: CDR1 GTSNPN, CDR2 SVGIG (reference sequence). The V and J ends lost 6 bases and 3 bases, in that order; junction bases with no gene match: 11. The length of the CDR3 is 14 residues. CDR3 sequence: CACTDPDRHYEQYF. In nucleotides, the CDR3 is TGTGCCTGCACGGACCCGGACAGGCACTACGAGCAGTACTTC.

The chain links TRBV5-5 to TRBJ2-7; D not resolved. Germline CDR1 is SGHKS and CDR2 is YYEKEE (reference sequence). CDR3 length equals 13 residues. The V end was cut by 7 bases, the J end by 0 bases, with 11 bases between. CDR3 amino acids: CASAPGSSYEQYF. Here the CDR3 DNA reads TGTGCCAGCGCCCCGGGTAGCTCCTACGAGCAGTACTTC.

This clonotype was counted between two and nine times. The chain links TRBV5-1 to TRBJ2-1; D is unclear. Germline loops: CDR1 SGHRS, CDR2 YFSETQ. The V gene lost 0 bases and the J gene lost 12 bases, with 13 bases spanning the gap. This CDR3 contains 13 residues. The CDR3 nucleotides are TGCGCCAGCAGCTTGGATGGAATGGGGTTGCAGTTCTTC. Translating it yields CASSLDGMGLQFF.

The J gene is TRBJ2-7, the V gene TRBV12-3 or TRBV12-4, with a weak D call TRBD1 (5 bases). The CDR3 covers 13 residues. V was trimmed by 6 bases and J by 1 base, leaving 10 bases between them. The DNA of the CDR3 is TGTGCCAGCAGGTTTCAGGGTTCCTACGAGCAGTACTTC. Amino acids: CASRFQGSYEQYF.

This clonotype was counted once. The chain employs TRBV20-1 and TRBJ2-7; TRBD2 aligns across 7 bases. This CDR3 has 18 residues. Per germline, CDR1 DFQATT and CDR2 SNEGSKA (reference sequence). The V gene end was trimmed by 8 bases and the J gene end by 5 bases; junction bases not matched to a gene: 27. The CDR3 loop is CSPTKATSGIILFDEQYF. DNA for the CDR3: TGCAGTCCTACCAAGGCGACCAGCGGGATAATCCTCTTCGACGAGCAGTACTTC.

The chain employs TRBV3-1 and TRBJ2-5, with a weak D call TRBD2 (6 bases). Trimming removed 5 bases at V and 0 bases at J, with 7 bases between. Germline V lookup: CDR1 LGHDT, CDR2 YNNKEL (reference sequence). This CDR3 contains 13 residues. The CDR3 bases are TGTGCCAGCAGCTGGAGGGACCAAGAGACCCAGTACTTC. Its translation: CASSWRDQETQYF.